This T cell receptor (beta chain) was observed in a study of shared clonotypes between healthy human individuals. At the level of the study: Aged 18 to 49, the donors were two women and three men.

About this clone itself: Its cognate antigen is unknown. Other DNA sequences in this sample translate to the same CDR3.

The junction had 3 bases not matched to a gene; V was cut back by 4 bases and J by 1 base. The CDR3 is 15 amino acids. The germline V gene encodes CDR1 SGHRS and CDR2 YFSETQ. Assay used: immunoSEQ multiplex PCR; TCRdb lists only in-frame clones, some missing. Found here are about 2.4 million clones, roughly nine tenths of them singletons; the top ten hold around 0.14%. Findings and limits, study-wide: Sequencing depth was expected to affect clonotype sharing among donors. The study found about 5% of naive CD4 clonotypes shared across a handful of donors. Generally, naive subsets came out with larger estimated richness than memory subsets.

The genes are TRBV5-1 and TRBJ2-1; 9 nucleotides align to TRBD2. Sequencing was carried out using naive CD4+ T cells sorted from blood. Subset denoted: CD45RA+ positively selected. The TCR sequence derives from a man aged 18 to 29 in good health. The CDR3 nucleotides are TGCGCCAGCAGCCCCACTAGCGGGTCCTACAATGAGCAGTTCTTC. It encodes CASSPTSGSYNEQFF.